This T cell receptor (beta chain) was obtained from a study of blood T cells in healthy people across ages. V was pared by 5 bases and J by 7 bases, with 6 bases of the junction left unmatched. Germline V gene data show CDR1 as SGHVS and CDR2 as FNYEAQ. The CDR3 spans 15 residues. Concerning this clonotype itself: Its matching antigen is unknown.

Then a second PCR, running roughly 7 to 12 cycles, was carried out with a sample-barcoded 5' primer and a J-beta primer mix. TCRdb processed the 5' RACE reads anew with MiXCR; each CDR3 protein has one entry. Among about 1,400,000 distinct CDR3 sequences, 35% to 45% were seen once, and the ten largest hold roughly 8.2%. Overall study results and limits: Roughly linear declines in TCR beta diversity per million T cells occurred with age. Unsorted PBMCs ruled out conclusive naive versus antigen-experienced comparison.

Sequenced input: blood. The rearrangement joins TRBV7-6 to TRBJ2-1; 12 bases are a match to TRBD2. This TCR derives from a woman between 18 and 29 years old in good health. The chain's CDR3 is CASSARLAGVNEQFF. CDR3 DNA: TGTGCCAGCAGCGCGCGACTAGCGGGAGTAAATGAGCAGTTCTTC.